This paragraph reports one T cell receptor beta chain. The antigen is unknown. The sample is drawn from a study of cytomegalovirus exposure and HLA in healthy donors. Points from the study as a whole: According to a later analysis, most TCR beta chains associated with CMV appeared HLA-restricted.

Germline CDR1 reads SEHNR; CDR2 reads FQNEAQ (reference sequence). V was cut by 5 bases and J by 4 bases, with 14 bases left in between. CDR3 size: 14 residues. Amplification used 60 Vbeta primers and 13 Jbeta primers. Libraries were prepared by immunoSEQ multiplex PCR; TCRdb keeps only in-frame clonotypes and omits some of them. The sample carries some 110,000 clones, over 60% recorded once. The chain recombines TRBV7-9 with TRBJ1-2, with D perhaps TRBD1 (5 bases). The receptor's source is a woman between 45 and 65 years old in good health and CMV-seropositive. The sample taken for sequencing was PBMCs. CDR3 nucleotides: TGTGCCAGCAGCCACCCCCAGGGCTTCTATGGCTACACCTTC. Translated, it gives CASSHPQGFYGYTF.